The present T cell receptor beta chain was sequenced within a study of T-cell reconstitution after alpha-beta-depleted transplantation in children. Ten or more counts support this clonotype. The authors prepared the TCRbeta library with unique molecular identifiers. TCRdb re-derived calls from the PCR reads in MiXCR, one entry per CDR3 protein. The sample records about 290,000 distinct CDR3 sequences, roughly 9.1% being singletons. V was trimmed by 7 bases and J by 0 bases, leaving 9 bases between them. In germline, CDR1 is MNHEY, CDR2 SVGEGT. This CDR3 is 14 amino acids long. The V gene is TRBV6-2 or TRBV6-3, the J gene TRBJ2-2; either TRBD1 or TRBD2 may fit D (6 bases each). This sample comprised PBMCs, obtained before TCRalphabeta/CD19-depleted stem cell transplant. The TCR comes from a boy in the first two years of life with acute myeloid leukemia, due to receive a stem cell transplant. In DNA form, the CDR3 reads TGTGCCAGCATGGGGGGCCCGAACACCGGGGAGCTGTTTTTT. Translation: CASMGGPNTGELFF.